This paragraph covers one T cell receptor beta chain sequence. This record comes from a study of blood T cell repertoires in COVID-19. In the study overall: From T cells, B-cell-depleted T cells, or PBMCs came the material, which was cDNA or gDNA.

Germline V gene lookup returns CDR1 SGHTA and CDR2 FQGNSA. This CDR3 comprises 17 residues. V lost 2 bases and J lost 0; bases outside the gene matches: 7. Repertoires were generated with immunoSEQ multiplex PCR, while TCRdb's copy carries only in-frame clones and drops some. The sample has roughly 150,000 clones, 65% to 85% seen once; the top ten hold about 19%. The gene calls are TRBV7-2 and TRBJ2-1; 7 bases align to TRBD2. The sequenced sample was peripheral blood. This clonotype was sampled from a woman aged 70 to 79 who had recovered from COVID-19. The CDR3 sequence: CASSLPPGGGSYNEQFF. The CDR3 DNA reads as TGTGCCAGCAGCTTACCCCCTGGGGGGGGCTCCTACAATGAGCAGTTCTTC.